This T cell receptor beta chain appears in the sequencing data of a study of radiation and T cells in renal cell carcinoma. The time point denotes: baseline pretreatment blood. Treatment noted: 15 Gy SBRT to primary tumor, nephrectomy 4 weeks later. Some clones are missing from TCRdb's copy, which holds only in-frame ones; the method was immunoSEQ multiplex PCR. The sample consists of about 150,000 clones, about 87% of them appearing once. Germline V gene sequence: CDR1 SGHDT, CDR2 YYEEEE. V was clipped by 4 bases and J by 0 bases, with 2 bases between them. The CDR3 loop spans 13 amino acids. The rearrangement links TRBV5-6 to TRBJ2-6; D gene unclear. The source of this sequence is a woman in her 70s with renal cell carcinoma. The source material was blood, sampled from a patient whose treatment included radiotherapy and nephrectomy. The CDR3 nucleotides are TGTGCCAGCAGCATCTCTGGGGCCAACGTCCTGACTTTC. This sequence encodes CASSISGANVLTF.